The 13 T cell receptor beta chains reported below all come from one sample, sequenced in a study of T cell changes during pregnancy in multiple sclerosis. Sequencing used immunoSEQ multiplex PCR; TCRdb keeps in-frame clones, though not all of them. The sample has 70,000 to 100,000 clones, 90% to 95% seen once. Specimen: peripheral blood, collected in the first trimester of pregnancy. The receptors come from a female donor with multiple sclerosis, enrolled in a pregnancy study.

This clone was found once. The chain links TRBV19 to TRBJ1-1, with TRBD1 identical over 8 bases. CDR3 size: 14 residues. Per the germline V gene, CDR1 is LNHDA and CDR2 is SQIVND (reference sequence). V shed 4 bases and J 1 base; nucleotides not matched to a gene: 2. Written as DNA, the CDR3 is TGTGCCAGTAGTAACGGACAGGGGAACACTGAAGCTTTCTTT. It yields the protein CASSNGQGNTEAFF.

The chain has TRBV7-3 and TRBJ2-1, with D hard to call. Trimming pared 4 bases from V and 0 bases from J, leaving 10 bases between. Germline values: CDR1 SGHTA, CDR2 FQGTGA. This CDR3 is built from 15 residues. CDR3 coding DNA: TGTGCCAGCAGCTACCGACAAAGCTCCTACAATGAGCAGTTCTTC. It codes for CASSYRQSSYNEQFF.

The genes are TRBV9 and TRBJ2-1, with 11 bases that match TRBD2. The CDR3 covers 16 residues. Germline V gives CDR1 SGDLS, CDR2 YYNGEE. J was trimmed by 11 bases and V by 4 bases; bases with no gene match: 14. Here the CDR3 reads CASSPPGASGGRKQFF. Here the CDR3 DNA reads TGTGCCAGCAGCCCACCCGGGGCTAGCGGGGGGAGAAAGCAGTTCTTC.

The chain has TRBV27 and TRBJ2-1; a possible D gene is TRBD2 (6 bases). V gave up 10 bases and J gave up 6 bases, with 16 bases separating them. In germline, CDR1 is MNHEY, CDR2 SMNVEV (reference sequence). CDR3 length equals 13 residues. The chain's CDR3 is CATGQGGANEQFF. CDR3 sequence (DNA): TGTGCCACCGGGCAGGGAGGTGCCAATGAGCAGTTCTTC.

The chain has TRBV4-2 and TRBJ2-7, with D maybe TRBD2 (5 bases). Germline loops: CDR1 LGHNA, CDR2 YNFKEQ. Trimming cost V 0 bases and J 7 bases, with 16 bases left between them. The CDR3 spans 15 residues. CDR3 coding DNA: TGTGCCAGCAGCCAAGAAGGTGGAAAGGGAGAAGAGCAGTACTTC. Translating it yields CASSQEGGKGEEQYF.

This CDR3 reads CASSPGQGSSGNTIYF. CDR3 sequence (DNA): TGTGCCAGCAGCCCCGGACAGGGGAGCTCTGGAAACACCATATATTTT. The chain has TRBV4-2 and TRBJ1-3, with 9 bases that match TRBD1. J was trimmed by 0 bases and V by 4 bases; bases with no gene match: 4. This CDR3 has 16 amino acids. The germline V gene encodes CDR1 LGHNA and CDR2 YNFKEQ.

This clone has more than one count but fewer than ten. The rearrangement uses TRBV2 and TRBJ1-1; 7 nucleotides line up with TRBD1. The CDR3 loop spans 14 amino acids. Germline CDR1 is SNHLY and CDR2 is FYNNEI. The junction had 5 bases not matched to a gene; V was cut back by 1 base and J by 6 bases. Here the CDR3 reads CASSEEGAMAEAFF. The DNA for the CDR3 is TGTGCCAGCAGTGAAGAGGGGGCGATGGCTGAAGCTTTCTTT.

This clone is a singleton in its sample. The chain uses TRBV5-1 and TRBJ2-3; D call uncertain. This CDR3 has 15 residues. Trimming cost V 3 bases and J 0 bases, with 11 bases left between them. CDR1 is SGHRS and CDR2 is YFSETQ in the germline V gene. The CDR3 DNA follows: TGCGCCAGCAGCTCCGAGTCAGGAAGCACAGATACGCAGTATTTT. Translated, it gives CASSSESGSTDTQYF. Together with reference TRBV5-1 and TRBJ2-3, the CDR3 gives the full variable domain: KAGVTQTPRYLIKTRGQQVTLSCSPISGHRSVSWYQQTPGQGLQFLFEYFSETQRNKGNFPGRFSGRQFSNSRSEMNVSTLELGDSALYLCASSSESGSTDTQYFGPGTRLTVL.

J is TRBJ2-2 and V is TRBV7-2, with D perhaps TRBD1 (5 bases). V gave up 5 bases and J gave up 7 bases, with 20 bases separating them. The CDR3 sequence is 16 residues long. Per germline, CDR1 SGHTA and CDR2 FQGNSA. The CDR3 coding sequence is TGTGCCAGCAGCGCCCGCCTGGGGCAATTGATCGGGGAGCTGTTTTTT. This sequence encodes CASSARLGQLIGELFF.

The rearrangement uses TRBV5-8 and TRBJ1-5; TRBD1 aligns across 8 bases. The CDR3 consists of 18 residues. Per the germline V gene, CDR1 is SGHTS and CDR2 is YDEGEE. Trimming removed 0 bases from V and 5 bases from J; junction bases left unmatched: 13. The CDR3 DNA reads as TGTGCCAGCAGCTTGGGGGAAGCCAGGGGGCACAGGGATCAGCCCCAGCATTTT. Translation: CASSLGEARGHRDQPQHF.

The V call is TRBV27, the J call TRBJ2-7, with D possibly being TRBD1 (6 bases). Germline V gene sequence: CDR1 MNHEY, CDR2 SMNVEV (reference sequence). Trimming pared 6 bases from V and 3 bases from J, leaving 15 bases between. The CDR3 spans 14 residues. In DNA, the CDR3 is TGTGCCAGCAGGCGACAGGTGGGGAACTACGAGCAGTACTTC. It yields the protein CASRRQVGNYEQYF.

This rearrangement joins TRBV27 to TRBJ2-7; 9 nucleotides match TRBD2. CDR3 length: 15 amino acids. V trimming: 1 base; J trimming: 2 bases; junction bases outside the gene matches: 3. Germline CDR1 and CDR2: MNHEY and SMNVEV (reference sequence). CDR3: CASSLFASGTYEQYF. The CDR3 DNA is TGTGCCAGCAGTTTATTCGCTAGCGGGACCTACGAGCAGTACTTC.

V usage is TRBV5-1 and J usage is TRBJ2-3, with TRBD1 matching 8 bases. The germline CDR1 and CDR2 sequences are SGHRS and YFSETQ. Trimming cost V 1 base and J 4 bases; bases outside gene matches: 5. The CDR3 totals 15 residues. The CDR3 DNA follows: TGCGCCAGCAGCTTGTCCGGGACAGGTCCAGATACGCAGTATTTT. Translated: CASSLSGTGPDTQYF.